This TCR beta chain stems from a study of T cells in Graves' hyperthyroidism and ophthalmopathy. Authors of the study amplified TCR beta CDR3 regions from RNA transcripts. Initially, a first-round RT-PCR of the TCR CDR3 employed the HTBI primer set. TCRdb reanalysed the multiplex PCR reads using MiXCR and keeps one entry per CDR3 protein. Among around 500,000 distinct CDR3 sequences, about 16% were seen once, and the ten largest hold 25% to 30%. Ophthalmopathy cases met thresholds of Clinical Activity Score at least 3, NOSPECS grade at least 4 and duration under 3 months. Uncontrolled infection, other autoimmune disease, pregnancy and lactation each barred patients from inclusion. Thyroid ultrasound and orbital computed tomography, with clinical symptoms and serum thyroxine and TRAb, informed diagnoses. Study-level points and caveats: Most thyroid clonotypes that were expanded above 0.001 also turned up in blood.

This clonotype was counted many times. Its target is unknown. Trimming shortened V by 3 bases and J by 0 bases, and 15 bases separated the two germline ends. Germline V gives CDR1 GTSNPN, CDR2 SVGIG (reference sequence). The CDR3 runs to 15 residues. The TCR was taken from a woman younger than 45 with Graves' ophthalmopathy. Sequenced input: blood. This chain connects TRBV30 to TRBJ2-7, with D possibly TRBD1 on 6 matching bases. The CDR3 DNA is TGTGCCTGGAGGGAGTACAGGGTTAGCTCCTACGAGCAGTACTTC. Its protein is CAWREYRVSSYEQYF.